The 17 T cell receptor beta chains below come from one sample, sequenced in a study of technical replicates of blood from a few donors. Libraries were prepared by immunoSEQ multiplex PCR; TCRdb keeps only in-frame clonotypes and omits some of them. The sample carries approximately 15,000 clones, roughly four fifths recorded once. Source material: PBMCs. The receptors shown here come from a human donor in good health.

This clone was observed a few times. This chain links TRBV19 with TRBJ2-3; the D is unclear. Per germline, CDR1 LNHDA and CDR2 SQIVND (reference sequence). The V end was cut by 1 base, the J end by 3 bases, with 5 bases between. CDR3 length: 13 amino acids. CDR3 in amino acids: CASSIGATDTQYF. The CDR3 coding sequence is TGTGCCAGTAGTATAGGAGCAACAGATACGCAGTATTTT.

This clone showed up just once. The rearrangement uses TRBV6-1 and TRBJ1-2, with 7 bases lining up with TRBD1. There are 14 residues in the CDR3. Unmatched junction bases numbered 8, after V lost 8 bases and J lost 2 bases. CDR1 MNHNS and CDR2 SASEGT come from the germline V gene. CDR3 loop: CASRGDSTNYGYTF. CDR3 DNA sequence: TGTGCCAGCCGCGGGGACAGCACCAACTATGGCTACACCTTC.

V usage is TRBV30 and J usage is TRBJ2-2; 9 nucleotides match TRBD2. Per germline, CDR1 GTSNPN and CDR2 SVGIG (reference sequence). The CDR3 runs to 14 residues. Trimming took 8 bases from V and 1 from J; bases not matched to a gene: 5. The CDR3: CAGNSGGNTGELFF. CDR3 coding DNA: TGTGCCGGGAATAGCGGGGGGAACACCGGGGAGCTGTTTTTT.

V gene TRBV9 combines with J gene TRBJ2-5, with 7 positions matching TRBD1. From germline, CDR1 is SGDLS and CDR2 YYNGEE. The V segment lost 0 bases and the J segment 9 bases; nucleotides outside the gene matches: 8. This CDR3 is 14 amino acids long. In DNA, the CDR3 is TGTGCCAGCAGCGTAGACGAGGGGGCGCGACCCCAGTACTTC. This translates into CASSVDEGARPQYF. The variable domain in full, with the rest retrieved from reference TRBV9 and TRBJ2-5, is DSGVTQTPKHLITATGQRVTLRCSPRSGDLSVYWYQQSLDQGLQFLIQYYNGEERAKGNILERFSAQQFPDLHSELNLSSLELGDSALYFCASSVDEGARPQYFGPGTRLLVL.

The CDR3 protein is CASSGRLALSYNEQFF. In DNA form, the CDR3 reads TGCGCCAGCAGTGGCAGACTAGCGCTATCCTACAATGAGCAGTTCTTC. J is TRBJ2-1 and V is TRBV5-1; TRBD2 aligns across 8 bases. V lost 5 bases, J lost 1 base, and 8 bases stayed unmatched. Germline CDR1 reads SGHRS; CDR2 reads YFSETQ. This CDR3 comprises 16 residues.

The chain joins TRBV2 to TRBJ1-1; 9 bases match TRBD1. Germline CDR1 and CDR2: SNHLY and FYNNEI. The V gene end was trimmed by 6 bases and the J gene end by 5 bases; junction bases not matched to a gene: 10. The CDR3 covers 15 residues. The CDR3 DNA reads TGTGCCAGCAGGATTGAGACAGGGGGAGAGACTGAAGCTTTCTTT. Protein: CASRIETGGETEAFF.

CDR3 coding DNA: TGTGCCAGCAGTCCTCGGGCGGGACCGAAAAAGGATACGCAGTATTTT. Amino acid sequence: CASSPRAGPKKDTQYF. This chain connects TRBV27 to TRBJ2-3; D may be TRBD2 (6 bases). Trimming took 5 bases from V and 6 from J, leaving 21 bases between them. CDR1 and CDR2 (germline): MNHEY, SMNVEV (reference sequence). The CDR3 has 16 residues.

The V call is TRBV6-1, the J call TRBJ2-7; 8 nucleotides match TRBD1. The CDR3 is made up of 14 amino acids. With V trimmed by 3 bases and J by 4 bases, 5 bases remained unmatched. Germline V gene sequence: CDR1 MNHNS, CDR2 SASEGT. The CDR3 DNA is TGTGCCAGCAGTGAGGGCAGGGGGCCTTACGAGCAGTACTTC. This codes for CASSEGRGPYEQYF.

This clone was detected once. This chain joins TRBV7-9 and TRBJ1-1, with D tentatively TRBD1 (5 bases). Germline V CDR1 and CDR2: SEHNR, FQNEAQ (reference sequence). Trimming left V 4 bases short and J 3 bases short, with 9 bases between. CDR3 length equals 13 residues. The CDR3, as DNA: TGTGCCAGCAGCTGGGGGGGGGACACTGAAGCTTTCTTT. Its protein product is CASSWGGDTEAFF. The variable domain in full, with the rest retrieved from reference TRBV7-9 and TRBJ1-1, is DTGVSQNPRHKITKRGQNVTFRCDPISEHNRLYWYRQTLGQGPEFLTYFQNEAQLEKSRLLSDRFSAERPKGSFSTLEIQRTEQGDSAMYLCASSWGGDTEAFFGQGTRLTVV.

The chain combines TRBV18 with TRBJ1-1, with D maybe TRBD1 (5 bases). V lost 4 bases to trimming and J lost 0 bases, with 21 bases between them. This CDR3 has 18 residues. Germline CDR1 and CDR2: KGHSH and LQKENI. The CDR3 is CASSHEYPRQTMNTEAFF. The CDR3 DNA sequence: TGTGCCAGCTCACACGAATATCCCCGACAGACCATGAACACTGAAGCTTTCTTT.

The sample holds a few counts of this clone. The CDR3 DNA is TGTGCCAGCTCACCTCGGGAACCAAAAGAGACCCAGTACTTC. Its translation is CASSPREPKETQYF. V usage is TRBV18 and J usage is TRBJ2-5; TRBD2 is a possible D gene (5 bases). Trimming removed 3 bases from V and 3 bases from J, with 11 bases in between. CDR1 is KGHSH and CDR2 is LQKENI in the germline V gene. There are 14 residues in the CDR3. The full variable domain, completed using reference TRBV18 and TRBJ2-5, is NAGVMQNPRHLVRRRGQEARLRCSPMKGHSHVYWYRQLPEEGLKFMVYLQKENIIDESGMPKERFSAEFPKEGPSILRIQQVVRGDSAAYFCASSPREPKETQYFGPGTRLLVL.

This clone has only a few counts. The rearrangement uses TRBV19 and TRBJ1-3; 9 bases agree with TRBD1. Trimming at V came to 3 bases and at J to 4 bases, leaving 4 bases not matched to a gene. The CDR3 covers 15 residues. Germline CDR1 and CDR2: LNHDA and SQIVND (reference sequence). In DNA form, the CDR3 reads TGTGCCAGTAGTATTTCGGACAGGGGAGGAAACACCATATATTTT. This encodes CASSISDRGGNTIYF.

The chain recombines TRBV27 with TRBJ2-2, with D tentatively TRBD2 (6 bases). V lost 6 bases and J 7 bases, leaving 12 bases between the germline ends. Germline CDR1 reads MNHEY; CDR2 reads SMNVEV (reference sequence). The CDR3 is 13 amino acids. The CDR3 sequence: CASRQQDYGELFF. DNA for the CDR3: TGTGCCAGCAGACAACAGGACTACGGGGAGCTGTTTTTT.

The J gene is TRBJ1-2, the V gene TRBV28; 10 bases fit TRBD1. Trimming removed 5 bases from V and 8 bases from J; junction bases left unmatched: 8. Germline V lookup: CDR1 MDHEN, CDR2 SYDVKM. This CDR3 is built from 14 residues. Here the CDR3 DNA reads TGTGCCAGCAGTCGAACCCGGGACAGGGGCGGCTACACCTTC. Protein product: CASSRTRDRGGYTF.

The chain's CDR3 is CASSAPGGDTGELFF. In DNA, the CDR3 is TGTGCCAGCAGCGCCCCAGGGGGCGACACCGGGGAGCTGTTTTTT. The chain links TRBV28 to TRBJ2-2; 8 nucleotides match TRBD1. This CDR3 region has 15 residues. Germline V gene data show CDR1 as MDHEN and CDR2 as SYDVKM. J was trimmed by 3 bases and V by 6 bases; bases with no gene match: 6.

This chain joins TRBV7-7 and TRBJ2-5, with TRBD2 as a possible D gene (6 bases). This CDR3 region has 15 residues. V lost 1 base and J lost 5, with 14 bases in between. Per germline, CDR1 SSHAT and CDR2 FNYEAQ (reference sequence). The CDR3 DNA reads TGTGCCAGCAGCTTAGAGATGAGCGGGCGTGAGACCCAGTACTTC. Amino acids: CASSLEMSGRETQYF.

The CDR3 DNA reads as TGTGCCAGCAGCCCCCGCGGCACAGATACGCAGTATTTT. It specifies CASSPRGTDTQYF. The chain couples TRBV7-9 to TRBJ2-3; D remains ambiguous. The germline gives CDR1 SEHNR, CDR2 FQNEAQ (reference sequence). The length of the CDR3 is 13 residues. V was shortened by 5 bases and J by 1 base, with 7 bases between the two germline ends.